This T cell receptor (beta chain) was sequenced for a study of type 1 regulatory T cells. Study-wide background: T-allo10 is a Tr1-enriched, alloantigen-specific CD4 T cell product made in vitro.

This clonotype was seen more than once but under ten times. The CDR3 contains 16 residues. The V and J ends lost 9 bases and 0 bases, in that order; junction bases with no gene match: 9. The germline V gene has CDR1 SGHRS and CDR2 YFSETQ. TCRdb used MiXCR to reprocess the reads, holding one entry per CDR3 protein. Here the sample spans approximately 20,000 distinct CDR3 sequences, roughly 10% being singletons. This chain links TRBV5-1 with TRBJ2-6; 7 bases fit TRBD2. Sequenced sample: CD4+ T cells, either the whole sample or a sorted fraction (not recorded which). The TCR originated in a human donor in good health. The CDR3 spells CATRPGGYSGANVLTF. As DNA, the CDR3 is TGCGCCACTCGGCCGGGGGGATACTCTGGGGCCAACGTCCTGACTTTC. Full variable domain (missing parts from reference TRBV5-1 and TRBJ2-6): KAGVTQTPRYLIKTRGQQVTLSCSPISGHRSVSWYQQTPGQGLQFLFEYFSETQRNKGNFPGRFSGRQFSNSRSEMNVSTLELGDSALYLCATRPGGYSGANVLTFGAGSRLTVL.